The clone carrying this TCR beta chain has only one observation. The sample belongs to a study of shared clonotypes between healthy human individuals. The CDR3 contains 15 residues. Per germline, CDR1 MNHNS and CDR2 SASEGT. V shed 5 bases and J shed 2 bases, with 15 bases lying between them. Repertoires were generated with immunoSEQ multiplex PCR, while TCRdb's copy carries only in-frame clones and drops some. In the table there are around 300,000 clones, 87% of which are singletons. The source of this sequence is a young man in good health. The chain has TRBV6-1 and TRBJ1-1, with D tentatively TRBD1 (6 bases). Sequenced: memory CD8+ T cells sorted from blood. Subset here: CD45RO+ cells pooled with CCR7-negative TemRA cells. CDR3 DNA sequence: TGTGCCAGCAGTCCCGCCGGGGGGCTAAACACTGAAGCTTTCTTT. This sequence encodes CASSPAGGLNTEAFF.